This passage covers 16 T cell receptor beta chains from one sample sequenced in a study of shared clonotypes between healthy human individuals. Sequenced by immunoSEQ multiplex PCR; TCRdb stores in-frame clones only, minus some. The sample has about 500,000 clones, over 60% seen once; the top ten hold approximately 12%. The sequenced material came from PBMCs. The receptors stem from a woman in her thirties or forties in good health. Some clones in this sample may be carry-over from other donors' samples.

V and J are TRBV7-8 and TRBJ1-5; D uncertain. Germline V lookup: CDR1 SGHVS, CDR2 FQNEAQ. CDR3 length: 16 amino acids. V was cut by 2 bases and J by 0 bases, with 11 bases left in between. The CDR3 coding sequence is TGTGCCAGCAGCTTAAATGCCCAATATAGCAATCAGCCCCAGCATTTT. Amino acid sequence: CASSLNAQYSNQPQHF. Filled out from reference TRBV7-8 and TRBJ1-5, the complete variable domain reads GAGVSQSPRYKVAKRGQDVALRCDPISGHVSLFWYQQALGQGPEFLTYFQNEAQLDKSGLPSDRFFAERPEGSVSTLKIQRTQQEDSAVYLCASSLNAQYSNQPQHFGDGTRLSIL.

This clone appeared many times. This chain connects TRBV5-1 to TRBJ2-5; TRBD2 matches at 7 bases. This CDR3 is 14 amino acids long. Trimming removed 5 bases from V and 5 bases from J; junction bases left unmatched: 9. CDR1 and CDR2 from the germline V gene are SGHRS and YFSETQ. CDR3 nucleotide sequence: TGCGCCAGCAGGACTAGCACCGCTGGGGAGACCCAGTACTTC. Its translation: CASRTSTAGETQYF.

This chain connects TRBV21-1 to TRBJ2-5. TRBV21-1 is marked as a pseudogene. The CDR3 runs 14 residues. CDR3 in DNA: TGTGCCAGCAGCAAAGGACCGTACCAAGAGACCCAGTACTTC. It yields the protein CASSKGPYQETQYF.

As for this clone: Given a far larger clone just one base away, this is likely a sequencing read error. This chain uses TRBV29-1 with TRBJ1-1; D uncertain. CDR3 length equals 12 residues. The germline V gene encodes CDR1 SQVTM and CDR2 ANQGSEA. Trimming removed 4 bases at V and 3 bases at J, with 9 bases between. In DNA form, the CDR3 reads TGCAGCGTTGCTCCGGTGGACACTGAAGCTTTCTTT. Protein product: CSVAPVDTEAFF.

V and J are TRBV5-1 and TRBJ2-2; TRBD2 aligns across 7 bases. This CDR3 spans 14 amino acids. Unmatched junction bases numbered 5, after V lost 2 bases and J lost 7 bases. Germline V gives CDR1 SGHRS, CDR2 YFSETQ. Here the CDR3 reads CASSFGRELGELFF. CDR3 DNA sequence: TGCGCCAGCAGCTTCGGGCGGGAGCTCGGGGAGCTGTTTTTT.

The gene calls are TRBV7-3 and TRBJ1-3; D possibly corresponds to TRBD1 (5 bases). The germline gives CDR1 SGHTA, CDR2 FQGTGA. Between the trimmed V and J ends, which lost 5 bases and 2 bases, there was a span of 7 bases. CDR3 size: 13 residues. The chain's CDR3 is CASSAGPGNTIYF. The CDR3 DNA follows: TGTGCCAGCAGCGCGGGACCTGGAAACACCATATATTTT.

The chain links TRBV29-1 to TRBJ2-1; D uncertain. Trimming took 5 bases from V and 10 from J, leaving 18 bases between them. The CDR3 length is 13 residues. The germline CDR1 and CDR2 sequences are SQVTM and ANQGSEA. CDR3 sequence (DNA): TGCAGCGTTCAGGTCCCCTTGGTTGTCGAGCAGTTCTTC. Protein: CSVQVPLVVEQFF.

As for this clone: With a far larger clone one base away, a read error is the likely cause. The chain has TRBV4-3 and TRBJ2-7; perhaps TRBD2 as D (5 bases). The CDR3 extends over 14 amino acids. Between the trimmed V and J ends, which lost 0 bases and 4 bases, there was a span of 10 bases. CDR1 is LGHNA and CDR2 is YSLEER in the germline V gene. CDR3 in amino acids: CASSQDRREYEQYF. Written as DNA, the CDR3 is TGCGCCAGCAGCCAAGATCGTCGGGAATACGAGCAGTACTTC.

This clone has only a few counts. This chain links TRBV27 with TRBJ2-5, with D uncertain. CDR1 is MNHEY and CDR2 is SMNVEV in the germline V gene (reference sequence). The CDR3 loop spans 13 amino acids. The ends were cut back, 6 bases at V and 2 bases at J, with 10 bases in the middle. CDR3 DNA sequence: TGTGCCAGCAGGGCACTGGGACAAGAGACCCAGTACTTC. Protein product: CASRALGQETQYF.

The gene calls are TRBV6-6 and TRBJ2-1; tentatively, D is TRBD2 (6 bases). The CDR3 is 16 amino acids. V lost 5 bases and J lost 4, with 18 bases in between. The germline V gene has CDR1 MNHNY and CDR2 SVGAGI (reference sequence). The DNA of the CDR3 is TGTGCCAGCAGTCACCGTGAGGGAGGCCTGTACAATGAGCAGTTCTTC. Translated: CASSHREGGLYNEQFF.

The chain has TRBV5-4 and TRBJ2-7; 7 positions agree with TRBD1. The CDR3 totals 15 residues. The J segment lost 0 bases and the V segment lost 0 bases, leaving 3 bases of the junction unmatched. Germline CDR1 and CDR2: SGHNT and YYREEE (reference sequence). In nucleotides, the CDR3 is TGTGCCAGCAGCTTGGCGGGGACAGCCTCCTACGAGCAGTACTTC. Its protein is CASSLAGTASYEQYF.

J is TRBJ2-5 and V is TRBV9, with unresolved D. CDR1 and CDR2 (germline): SGDLS, YYNGEE. The CDR3 covers 15 residues. Trimming took off 0 bases at V and 1 base at J, with 10 bases between the two ends. CDR3 amino acids: CASSVGWPPQETQYF. CDR3 nucleotide sequence: TGTGCCAGCAGCGTAGGATGGCCGCCCCAAGAGACCCAGTACTTC. The entire variable domain, with the rest obtained from reference TRBV9 and TRBJ2-5, is as follows: DSGVTQTPKHLITATGQRVTLRCSPRSGDLSVYWYQQSLDQGLQFLIQYYNGEERAKGNILERFSAQQFPDLHSELNLSSLELGDSALYFCASSVGWPPQETQYFGPGTRLLVL.

The V call is TRBV18, the J call TRBJ2-2, with D perhaps being TRBD1 or TRBD2 (5 bases each). The V gene's germline CDR1 is KGHSH and CDR2 LQKENI. Trimming removed 2 bases from V and 4 bases from J, with 5 bases in between. There are 13 residues in the CDR3. The CDR3 spells CASSPGTTGELFF. The CDR3 coding sequence is TGTGCCAGCTCACCAGGGACCACCGGGGAGCTGTTTTTT.

The gene calls are TRBV11-2 and TRBJ1-4, with a weak D call TRBD1 (6 bases). V was clipped by 2 bases and J by 5 bases, with 12 bases between them. CDR1 SGHAT and CDR2 FQNNGV come from the germline V gene. This CDR3 has 15 amino acids. CDR3 loop: CASSLSGQQNEKLFF. The CDR3 nucleotides read TGTGCCAGCAGCTTATCGGGACAACAAAATGAAAAACTGTTTTTT.

Turning to this clone: A far larger clone is just one base off, so this is likely a read error. The rearrangement uses TRBV30 and TRBJ2-5; no clear D. The CDR3 totals 13 residues. Germline V gene lookup returns CDR1 GTSNPN and CDR2 SVGIG (reference sequence). V was pared by 2 bases and J by 1 base, with 8 bases between. Here the CDR3 DNA reads TGTGCCTGGAGTTATGGCGCCCAAGAGACCCAGTACTTC. It specifies CAWSYGAQETQYF.

V gene TRBV30 combines with J gene TRBJ2-6, with D possibly TRBD1 on 6 matching bases. The CDR3 spans 19 residues. Looked up from germline, CDR1 is GTSNPN and CDR2 is SVGIG (reference sequence). The ends were cut back, 0 bases at V and 3 bases at J, with 21 bases in the middle. The DNA for the CDR3 is TGTGCCTGGAGTGTACAGCGGAGGACAGTGGGATTTGGGGCCAACGTCCTGACTTTC. Translating gives CAWSVQRRTVGFGANVLTF.